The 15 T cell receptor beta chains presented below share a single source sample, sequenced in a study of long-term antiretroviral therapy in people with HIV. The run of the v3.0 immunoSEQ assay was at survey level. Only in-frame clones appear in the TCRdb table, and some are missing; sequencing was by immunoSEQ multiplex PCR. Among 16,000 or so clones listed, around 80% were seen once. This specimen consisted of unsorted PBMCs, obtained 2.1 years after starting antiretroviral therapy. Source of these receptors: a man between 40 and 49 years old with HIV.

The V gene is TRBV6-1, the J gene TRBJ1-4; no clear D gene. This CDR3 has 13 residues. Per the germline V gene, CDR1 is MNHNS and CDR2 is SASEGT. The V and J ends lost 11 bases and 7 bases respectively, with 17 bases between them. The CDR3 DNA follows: TGTGCCGTTGTAGGCCAAAGGGCTGAAAAACTGTTTTTT. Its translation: CAVVGQRAEKLFF.

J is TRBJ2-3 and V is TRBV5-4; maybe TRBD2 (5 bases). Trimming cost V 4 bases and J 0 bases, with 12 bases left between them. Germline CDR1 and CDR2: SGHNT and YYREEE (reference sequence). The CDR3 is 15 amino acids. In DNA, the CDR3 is TGTGCCAGCAGCAATAAGACTACAAGCACAGATACGCAGTATTTT. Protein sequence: CASSNKTTSTDTQYF.

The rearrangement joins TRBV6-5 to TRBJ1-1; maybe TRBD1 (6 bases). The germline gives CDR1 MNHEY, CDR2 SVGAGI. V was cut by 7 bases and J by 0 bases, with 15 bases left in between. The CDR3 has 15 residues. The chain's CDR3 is CASNLNQGMNTEAFF. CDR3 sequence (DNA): TGTGCCAGCAATCTTAACCAGGGGATGAACACTGAAGCTTTCTTT.

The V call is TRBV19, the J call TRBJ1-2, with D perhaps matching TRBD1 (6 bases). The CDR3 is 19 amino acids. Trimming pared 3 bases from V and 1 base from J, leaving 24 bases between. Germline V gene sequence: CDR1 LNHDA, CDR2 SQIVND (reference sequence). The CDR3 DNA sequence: TGTGCCAGTAGTATCCTTCCCGAGGGGGGGATAGATGGTAACTATGGCTACACCTTC. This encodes CASSILPEGGIDGNYGYTF. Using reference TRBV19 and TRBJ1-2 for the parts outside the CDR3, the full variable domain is DGGITQSPKYLFRKEGQNVTLSCEQNLNHDAMYWYRQDPGQGLRLIYYSQIVNDFQKGDIAEGYSVSREKKESFPLTVTSAQKNPTAFYLCASSILPEGGIDGNYGYTFGSGTRLTVV.

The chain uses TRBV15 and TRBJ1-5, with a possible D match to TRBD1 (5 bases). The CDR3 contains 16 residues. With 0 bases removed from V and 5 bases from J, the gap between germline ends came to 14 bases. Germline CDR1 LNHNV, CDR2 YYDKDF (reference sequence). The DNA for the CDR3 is TGTGCCACCAGCAGAGATAGGGCAGGGAACGATCAGCCCCAGCATTTT. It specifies CATSRDRAGNDQPQHF.

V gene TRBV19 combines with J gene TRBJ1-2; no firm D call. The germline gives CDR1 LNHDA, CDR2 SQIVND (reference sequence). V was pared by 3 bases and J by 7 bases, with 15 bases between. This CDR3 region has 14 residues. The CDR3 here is CASSIYEGFGGYTF. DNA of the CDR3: TGTGCCAGTAGTATTTACGAGGGTTTTGGTGGCTACACCTTC.

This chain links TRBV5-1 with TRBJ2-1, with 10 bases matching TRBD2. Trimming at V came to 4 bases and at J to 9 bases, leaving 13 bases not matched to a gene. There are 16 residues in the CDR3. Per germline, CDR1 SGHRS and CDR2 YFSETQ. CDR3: CASSDVLSGGAREQFF. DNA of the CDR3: TGCGCCAGCAGCGATGTACTAAGCGGGGGGGCCCGTGAGCAGTTCTTC. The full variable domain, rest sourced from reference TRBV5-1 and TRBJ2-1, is KAGVTQTPRYLIKTRGQQVTLSCSPISGHRSVSWYQQTPGQGLQFLFEYFSETQRNKGNFPGRFSGRQFSNSRSEMNVSTLELGDSALYLCASSDVLSGGAREQFFGPGTRLTVL.

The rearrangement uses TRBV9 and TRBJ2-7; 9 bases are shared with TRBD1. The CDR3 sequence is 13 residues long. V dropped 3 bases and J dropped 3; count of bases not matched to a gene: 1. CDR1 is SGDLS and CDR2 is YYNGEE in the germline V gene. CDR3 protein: CASSEGQGYEQYF. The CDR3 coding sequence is TGTGCCAGCAGCGAGGGACAGGGCTACGAGCAGTACTTC.

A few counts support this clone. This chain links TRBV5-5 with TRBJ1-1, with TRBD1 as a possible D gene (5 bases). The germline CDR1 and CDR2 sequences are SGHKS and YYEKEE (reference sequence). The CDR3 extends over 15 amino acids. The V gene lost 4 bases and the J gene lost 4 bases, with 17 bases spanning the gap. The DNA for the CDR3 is TGTGCCAGCAGCCTCGTCGGGGCCGGGGTCACTGAAGCTTTCTTT. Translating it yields CASSLVGAGVTEAFF.

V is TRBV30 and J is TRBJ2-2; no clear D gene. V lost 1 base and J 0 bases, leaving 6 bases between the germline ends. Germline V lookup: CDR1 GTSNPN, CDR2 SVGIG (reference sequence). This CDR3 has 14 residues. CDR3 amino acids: CAWSGTSNTGELFF. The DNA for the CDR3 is TGTGCCTGGAGTGGAACCTCGAACACCGGGGAGCTGTTTTTT.

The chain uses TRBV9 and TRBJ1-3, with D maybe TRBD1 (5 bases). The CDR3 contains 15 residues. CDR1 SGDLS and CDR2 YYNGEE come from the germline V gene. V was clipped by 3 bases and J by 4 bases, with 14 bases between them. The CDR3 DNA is TGTGCCAGCAGCGGGGGGACGTCGGGGGGAAACACCATATATTTT. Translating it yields CASSGGTSGGNTIYF. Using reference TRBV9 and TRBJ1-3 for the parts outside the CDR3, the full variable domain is DSGVTQTPKHLITATGQRVTLRCSPRSGDLSVYWYQQSLDQGLQFLIQYYNGEERAKGNILERFSAQQFPDLHSELNLSSLELGDSALYFCASSGGTSGGNTIYFGEGSWLTVV.

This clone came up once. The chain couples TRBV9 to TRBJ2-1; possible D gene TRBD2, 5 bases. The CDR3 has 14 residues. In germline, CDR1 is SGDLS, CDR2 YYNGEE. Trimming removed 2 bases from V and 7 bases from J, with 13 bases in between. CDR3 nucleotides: TGTGCCAGCAGCGTTATAGCGATGGGAAATGAGCAGTTCTTC. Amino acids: CASSVIAMGNEQFF.

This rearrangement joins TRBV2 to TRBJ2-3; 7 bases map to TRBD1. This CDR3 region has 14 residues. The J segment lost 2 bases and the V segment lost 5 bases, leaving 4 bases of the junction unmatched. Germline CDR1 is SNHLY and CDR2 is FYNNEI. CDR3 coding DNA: TGTGCCAGCAGTAGGGACAGTTTCACAGATACGCAGTATTTT. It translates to CASSRDSFTDTQYF.

This chain's CDR3 is CASRLGQQNEKLFF. DNA of the CDR3: TGTGCCAGCAGGCTGGGACAGCAGAATGAAAAACTGTTTTTT. The J gene is TRBJ1-4, the V gene TRBV6-5; 7 bases fit TRBD1. J gave up 5 bases and V 6 bases, and 6 bases lay outside the gene matches. Germline V gene lookup returns CDR1 MNHEY and CDR2 SVGAGI. The CDR3 is made up of 14 amino acids.

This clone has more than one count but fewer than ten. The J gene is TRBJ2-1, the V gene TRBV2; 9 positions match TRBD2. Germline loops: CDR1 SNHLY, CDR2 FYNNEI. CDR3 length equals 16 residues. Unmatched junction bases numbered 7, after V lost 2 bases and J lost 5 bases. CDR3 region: CASSETLASGNNEQFF. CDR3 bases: TGTGCCAGCAGTGAAACTTTGGCTAGCGGGAACAATGAGCAGTTCTTC.